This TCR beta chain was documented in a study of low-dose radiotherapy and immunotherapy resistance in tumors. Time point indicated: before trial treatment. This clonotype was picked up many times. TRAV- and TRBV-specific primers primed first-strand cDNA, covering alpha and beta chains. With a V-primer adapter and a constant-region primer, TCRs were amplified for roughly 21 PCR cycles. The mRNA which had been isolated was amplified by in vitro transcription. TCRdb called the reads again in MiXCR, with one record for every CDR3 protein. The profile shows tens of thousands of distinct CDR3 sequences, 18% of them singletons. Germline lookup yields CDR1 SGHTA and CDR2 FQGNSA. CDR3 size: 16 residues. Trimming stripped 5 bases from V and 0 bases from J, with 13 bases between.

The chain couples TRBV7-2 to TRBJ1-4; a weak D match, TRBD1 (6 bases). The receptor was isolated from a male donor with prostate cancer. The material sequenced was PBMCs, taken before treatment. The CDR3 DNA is TGTGCCAGCAGCCTAACCGCAGGGGCAACTAATGAAAAACTGTTTTTT. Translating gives CASSLTAGATNEKLFF.